This TCR beta chain was identified in a study of Graves' ophthalmopathy and Graves' hyperthyroidism. This clonotype occurred many times. V lost 7 bases to trimming and J lost 8 bases, with 18 bases between them. The CDR3 is made up of 14 amino acids. Germline V gene data show CDR1 as SNHLY and CDR2 as FYNNEI. Donors with ophthalmopathy: moderate-to-severe activity, CAS ≥3, NOSPECS ≥4, duration under 3 months. From RNA, the CDR3 regions of TCR beta chains were amplified and sequenced. An initial RT-PCR round employing HTBI primers preceded a second-round multiplex PCR. TCRdb fed the multiplex PCR reads into MiXCR, producing one record per CDR3 protein. Among approximately 500,000 distinct CDR3 sequences listed, over 13% were seen once.

The TCR comes from a woman aged 30 to 39 with Graves' ophthalmopathy. This chain joins TRBV2 and TRBJ1-3; D is uncertain. What was sequenced was blood. CDR3 DNA: TGTGCCAGCAAAAACAGCTACCTCGCGGACACCATATATTTT. Protein: CASKNSYLADTIYF.